The 28 T cell receptor beta chains given below trace back to one sample, sequenced in a study of regulatory T cells in long-lasting Graves disease (dated by TCRdb to about 2021). Libraries came from multiplex PCR. The reads were generated on an Illumina HiSeq 4000. CDR3 regions were amplified by Arm-PCR with iRepertoire HTBI primers to construct TCR beta libraries. TCRdb's own reprocessing of the public reads used fastp at Q25 and MiXCR and kept productive beta chains. Identical CDR3 proteins give one entry, which carries the most common genes and DNA. The sample table records just over 600,000 distinct CDR3 sequences; less than 20% of these occur just once. The top ten constitute about 20% of the sample. The time point tag for this specimen amounts to: newly diagnosed GD, antithyroid drugs for less than 3 months. For both TCR sequencing and RNA sequencing, RNA was extracted from PBMCs using TRIzol.

A further study also used this sample, focusing on T cells in Graves' hyperthyroidism and ophthalmopathy.

The sequencing used peripheral blood mononuclear cells (PBMCs), collected at new diagnosis, from a patient treated with antithyroid drugs. The receptors stem from a woman under 40 with Graves disease. Donor details come from another sample of the same person, matched by shared clones.

This clonotype was observed a handful of times. The rearrangement joins TRBV20-1 to TRBJ2-5, with a tentative D call TRBD2 (5 bases). CDR3 size: 14 residues. The V end lost 1 base, the J end lost 2 bases, and 11 bases lay between the germline ends. Germline CDR1 reads DFQATT; CDR2 reads SNEGSKA (reference sequence). The CDR3 region has the DNA TGCAGTGCTAGAGCGGGAATGGGACAAGAGACCCAGTACTTC. Encoded protein: CSARAGMGQETQYF.

V usage is TRBV18 and J usage is TRBJ2-5; D is uncertain. Germline V gene data show CDR1 as KGHSH and CDR2 as LQKENI. V was trimmed by 1 base and J by 0 bases, leaving 9 bases between them. The CDR3 spans 15 residues. The CDR3 DNA reads TGTGCCAGCTCACCACAGTCCATGTACCAAGAGACCCAGTACTTC. It specifies CASSPQSMYQETQYF.

This clonotype was detected many times. V gene TRBV7-2 combines with J gene TRBJ2-7, with D possibly TRBD2 on 6 matching bases. Germline CDR1 and CDR2: SGHTA and FQGNSA. The CDR3 length is 16 residues. Trimming took 2 bases from V and 0 from J, leaving 14 bases between them. CDR3 region: CASSLYPGVLSYEQYF. The CDR3 DNA follows: TGTGCCAGCAGCTTATACCCGGGAGTCCTCTCCTACGAGCAGTACTTC.

The chain links TRBV10-3 to TRBJ2-5; TRBD1 matches 7 bases. Germline CDR1 ENHRY, CDR2 SYGVKD. Trimming took 8 bases from V and 5 from J; bases not matched to a gene: 2. This CDR3 is built from 11 residues. The CDR3 region is CAIGRGETQYF. Here the CDR3 DNA reads TGTGCCATCGGCAGGGGGGAGACCCAGTACTTC.

Worth noting for this clonotype: A much bigger clone sits one base away, suggesting this may be a read error. The V gene is TRBV6-2 or TRBV6-3, the J gene TRBJ1-5; TRBD1 agrees at 10 bases. The CDR3 sequence is 15 residues long. J gave up 7 bases and V 7 bases, and 10 bases lay outside the gene matches. CDR1 and CDR2 (germline): MNHEY, SVGEGT. This CDR3 is CASTLKGQGFQPQHF. The CDR3 nucleotides read TGTGCCAGCACTTTAAAGGGACAGGGGTTCCAGCCCCAGCATTTT.

The sample holds a few counts of this clonotype. The chain couples TRBV12-3 or TRBV12-4 to TRBJ2-6; D uncertain. This CDR3 comprises 16 residues. Trimming took 6 bases from V and 0 from J, leaving 12 bases between them. CDR3 amino acids: CASRYLQFSGANVLTF. CDR3 sequence (DNA): TGTGCCAGCAGGTACCTACAGTTCTCTGGGGCCAACGTCCTGACTTTC.

This clonotype was found a few times. The chain employs TRBV29-1 and TRBJ2-3; 8 bases line up with TRBD1. There are 14 residues in the CDR3. After removal of 4 bases from V and 0 bases from J, the junction contained 3 bases not matched to a gene. Germline V gene sequence: CDR1 SQVTM, CDR2 ANQGSEA. The CDR3 here is CSVATGASTDTQYF. In DNA form, the CDR3 reads TGCAGCGTTGCGACAGGGGCGAGCACAGATACGCAGTATTTT.

The sample holds many counts of this clonotype. This chain links TRBV6-1 with TRBJ2-2; D remains ambiguous. Germline V gene data show CDR1 as MNHNS and CDR2 as SASEGT. V lost 10 bases to trimming and J lost 5 bases, with 14 bases between them. The CDR3 runs to 13 residues. The CDR3: CANTKEQTGELFF. CDR3 DNA sequence: TGTGCCAACACGAAAGAACAAACCGGGGAGCTGTTTTTT.

Concerning this clonotype: Its ends do not fully match the called genes, so a read error is possible. The chain uses TRBV7-9 and TRBJ2-7; weak D call: TRBD2 (6 bases). This CDR3 contains 13 residues. Germline V CDR1 and CDR2: SEHNR, FQNEAQ (reference sequence). This CDR3 is CASKVEGSYEQHF. The CDR3 DNA is TGTGCCAGCAAGGTGGAGGGGTCCTACGAGCAGCACTTC.

This chain links TRBV28 with TRBJ2-5, with a weak D call TRBD1 (6 bases). V was cut by 4 bases and J by 2 bases, with 17 bases left in between. Germline CDR1 and CDR2: MDHEN and SYDVKM. This CDR3 is built from 16 residues. In DNA form, the CDR3 reads TGTGCCAGCAGTTGGTCCACAGGGACGGGGCAAGAGACCCAGTACTTC. Its translation is CASSWSTGTGQETQYF.

This clonotype showed up many times. The chain employs TRBV2 and TRBJ2-3, with TRBD1 matching over 7 bases. CDR1 and CDR2 from the germline V gene are SNHLY and FYNNEI. The CDR3 has 16 amino acids. V was pared by 5 bases and J by 6 bases, with 14 bases of the junction left unmatched. Here the CDR3 reads CASSLSYRDSGDTQYF. As DNA, the CDR3 is TGTGCCAGCAGTTTATCCTACCGGGACAGCGGTGATACGCAGTATTTT. The complete variable domain, with remaining parts taken from reference TRBV2 and TRBJ2-3, reads EPEVTQTPSHQVTQMGQEVILRCVPISNHLYFYWYRQILGQKVEFLVSFYNNEISEKSEIFDDQFSVERPDGSNFTLKIRSTKLEDSAMYFCASSLSYRDSGDTQYFGPGTRLTVL.

This clonotype was picked up many times. V is TRBV6-2 or TRBV6-3 and J is TRBJ2-1; 7 nucleotides agree with TRBD2. The CDR3 covers 15 residues. Losses at the gene ends were 9 bases for V and 6 bases for J; bases not matched to a gene: 14. Germline CDR1 is MNHEY and CDR2 is SVGEGT. In DNA form, the CDR3 reads TGTGCCAGTCGCCCTAGGGGCGGGAGTACCAATGAGCAGTTCTTC. Its translation is CASRPRGGSTNEQFF.

This sequence joins TRBV25-1 and TRBJ1-6; D not resolved. Germline lookup yields CDR1 MGHDK and CDR2 SYGVNS. Trimming shortened V by 3 bases and J by 7 bases, and 10 bases separated the two germline ends. This CDR3 has 14 residues. CDR3 sequence: CASSETGFNSPLHF. DNA of the CDR3: TGTGCCAGCAGTGAGACCGGATTCAATTCACCCCTCCACTTT.

This clonotype has ten or more counts. The chain employs TRBV30 and TRBJ1-5; D is uncertain. The germline CDR1 and CDR2 sequences are GTSNPN and SVGIG (reference sequence). The CDR3 has 13 amino acids. Trimming removed 5 bases at V and 5 bases at J, with 13 bases between. CDR3 DNA sequence: TGTGCCTGGGGACGCCCTGGAGATCAGCCCCAGCATTTT. Its translation: CAWGRPGDQPQHF.

The chain carries TRBV20-1 and TRBJ2-7; 7 bases map to TRBD2. J lost 5 bases, V lost 6 bases, and 13 bases had no gene match. Germline loops: CDR1 DFQATT, CDR2 SNEGSKA (reference sequence). CDR3 size: 14 residues. Written as DNA, the CDR3 is TGCAGTGCCATAAATCCCGGGGGAGGGAACGAGCAGTACTTC. Protein sequence: CSAINPGGGNEQYF.

This clonotype was detected only once. This chain joins TRBV30 and TRBJ1-5; 8 bases map to TRBD1. The CDR3 extends over 18 amino acids. The germline gives CDR1 GTSNPN, CDR2 SVGIG (reference sequence). Trimming at V came to 2 bases and at J to 0 bases, leaving 12 bases not matched to a gene. The CDR3 region is CAWSRDRLGAYSNQPQHF. The DNA of the CDR3 is TGTGCCTGGAGTCGGGACAGGTTAGGGGCTTATAGCAATCAGCCCCAGCATTTT. Full variable domain (rest looked up from reference TRBV30 and TRBJ1-5): SQTIHQWPATLVQPVGSPLSLECTVEGTSNPNLYWYRQAAGRGLQLLFYSVGIGQISSEVPQNLSASRPQDRQFILSSKKLLLSDSGFYLCAWSRDRLGAYSNQPQHFGDGTRLSIL.

This clonotype turned up a few times. The gene calls are TRBV30 and TRBJ2-3; perhaps TRBD2 as D (6 bases). This CDR3 is built from 11 residues. Germline loops: CDR1 GTSNPN, CDR2 SVGIG (reference sequence). Trimming removed 5 bases at V and 5 bases at J, with 8 bases between. The CDR3 DNA reads as TGTGCCTGGGGGGGGTTAGATACGCAGTATTTT. Amino acid sequence: CAWGGLDTQYF.

This clonotype has ten or more counts. This chain joins TRBV6-1 and TRBJ2-3; the match to TRBD2 covers 12 bases. Germline assignment: CDR1 MNHNS and CDR2 SASEGT. V was clipped by 10 bases and J by 0 bases; unmatched bases: 8. This CDR3 is built from 16 residues. The CDR3 nucleotides are TGTGCCACACAGGGACTAGCGGGTACTAGCACAGATACGCAGTATTTT. Protein product: CATQGLAGTSTDTQYF.

This clonotype appeared once. The chain uses TRBV7-3 and TRBJ2-3; D is unresolved. With 2 bases removed from V and 0 bases from J, the gap between germline ends came to 15 bases. CDR1 is SGHTA, CDR2 FQGTGA, per germline. This CDR3 region has 17 residues. The CDR3 DNA is TGTGCCAGCAGCTTAGGGTTTTATGAGGTTAGCACAGATACGCAGTATTTT. Encoded protein: CASSLGFYEVSTDTQYF. The full variable domain, rest sourced from reference TRBV7-3 and TRBJ2-3, is GAGVSQTPSNKVTEKGKYVELRCDPISGHTALYWYRQSLGQGPEFLIYFQGTGAADDSGLPNDRFFAVRPEGSVSTLKIQRTERGDSAVYLCASSLGFYEVSTDTQYFGPGTRLTVL.

In this sample, this clonotype turned up many times. The chain combines TRBV28 with TRBJ1-5, with a weak D call TRBD1 (5 bases). Trimming took off 2 bases at V and 7 bases at J, with 12 bases between the two ends. CDR1 and CDR2 (germline): MDHEN, SYDVKM. The CDR3 extends over 14 amino acids. CDR3 region: CASSLGGVGQPQHF. CDR3 in DNA: TGTGCCAGCAGTTTAGGGGGGGTTGGACAGCCCCAGCATTTT.

Of note for this clonotype: One base away lies a much larger clone, so this may be a sequencing read error. The DNA of the CDR3 is TGTGCCAGCAGGCATCCGGGACTAGCGGGACTTTACAATGAGCTGTTCTTC. It encodes CASRHPGLAGLYNELFF. The chain combines TRBV2 with TRBJ2-1; TRBD2 matches at 13 bases. This CDR3 has 17 residues. CDR1 is SNHLY, CDR2 FYNNEI, per germline.

This clonotype was counted many times. This rearrangement joins TRBV2 to TRBJ2-7; no reliable D call. The CDR3 totals 12 residues. V was pared by 4 bases and J by 3 bases, with 7 bases between. Per the germline V gene, CDR1 is SNHLY and CDR2 is FYNNEI. The CDR3 region has the DNA TGTGCCAGCAGTGTAGAGAACTACGAGCAGTACTTC. As protein: CASSVENYEQYF. The whole variable domain, filled in from reference TRBV2 and TRBJ2-7, reads EPEVTQTPSHQVTQMGQEVILRCVPISNHLYFYWYRQILGQKVEFLVSFYNNEISEKSEIFDDQFSVERPDGSNFTLKIRSTKLEDSAMYFCASSVENYEQYFGPGTRLTVT.

The sample holds many counts of this clonotype. The chain links TRBV6-1 to TRBJ2-5; 9 bases match TRBD2. The ends lost 6 bases at V and 1 base at J; junction bases unmatched: 9. The CDR3 is made up of 16 amino acids. Germline CDR1 reads MNHNS; CDR2 reads SASEGT. The CDR3, as DNA: TGTGCCAGCAGCCCTAAGCGGGAGGCTCTCCAAGAGACCCAGTACTTC. This translates into CASSPKREALQETQYF.

This clonotype was counted ten times or more. This chain connects TRBV29-1 to TRBJ2-5; TRBD1 matches 10 bases. The V and J ends lost 2 bases and 2 bases, in that order; junction bases with no gene match: 8. CDR1 and CDR2 (germline): SQVTM, ANQGSEA. The CDR3 totals 16 residues. DNA of the CDR3: TGCAGCGTTGAATGGGACAGGGGCCGCTTACAAGAGACCCAGTACTTC. Protein sequence: CSVEWDRGRLQETQYF.

This clonotype was picked up many times. This rearrangement joins TRBV2 to TRBJ2-1; 7 bases are shared with TRBD2. Germline CDR1 reads SNHLY; CDR2 reads FYNNEI. Trimming removed 7 bases from V and 7 bases from J; junction bases left unmatched: 16. This CDR3 spans 16 amino acids. CDR3 in amino acids: CASIPSTTGRGNEQFF. The CDR3 nucleotides read TGTGCCAGCATACCTTCAACAACTGGGAGGGGTAATGAGCAGTTCTTC.

This sequence joins TRBV27 and TRBJ2-1; 7 bases map to TRBD1. This CDR3 has 14 residues. The V gene's germline CDR1 is MNHEY and CDR2 SMNVEV (reference sequence). Trimming at V came to 6 bases and at J to 9 bases, leaving 11 bases not matched to a gene. The CDR3 is CASRGTAKGREQFF. CDR3 sequence (DNA): TGTGCCAGCAGAGGGACAGCCAAGGGTCGTGAGCAGTTCTTC.

There are many counts of this clonotype. The chain combines TRBV6-2 or TRBV6-3 with TRBJ1-1; the D is unclear. The ends were cut back, 8 bases at V and 1 base at J, with 17 bases in the middle. Germline CDR1 reads MNHEY; CDR2 reads SVGEGT. The CDR3 consists of 15 residues. CDR3 protein: CASSRISPPNTEAFF. The CDR3 region has the DNA TGTGCCAGCTCCCGGATCTCACCCCCGAACACTGAAGCTTTCTTT.

As to this clonotype: A far more abundant clone sits one base away, making this likely a read error. The chain joins TRBV13 to TRBJ2-5; D uncertain. Germline V CDR1 and CDR2: PRHDT, FYEKMQ (reference sequence). This CDR3 has 13 amino acids. CDR3 nucleotide sequence: TGTACCAGCATCGAAGCCTGGGCCGCCACCCAGTACTTC. Amino acid sequence: CTSIEAWAATQYF.